The 30 T cell receptor beta chains below all came from one sample that was sequenced in a study of cytomegalovirus exposure and HLA in healthy donors. It was with 60 Vbeta and 13 Jbeta primers that the PCR ran. Measured with immunoSEQ multiplex PCR; TCRdb has only the in-frame clones, and not every one. The table includes 110,000 or so clones, around 73% detected once. The specimen was PBMCs. These receptor sequences come from a man aged 35 to 55 in good health and CMV-seronegative.

The rearrangement links TRBV7-2 to TRBJ2-5; 7 bases map to TRBD2. Losses at the gene ends were 4 bases for V and 1 base for J; bases not matched to a gene: 3. CDR3 length equals 14 residues. Germline V gives CDR1 SGHTA, CDR2 FQGNSA. The CDR3 protein is CASSWGGSQETQYF. The CDR3 region has the DNA TGTGCCAGCAGCTGGGGGGGAAGCCAAGAGACCCAGTACTTC.

The V call is TRBV10-3, the J call TRBJ2-7; D perhaps matches TRBD1 (5 bases). The V end lost 3 bases, the J end lost 3 bases, and 12 bases lay between the germline ends. Germline CDR1 reads ENHRY; CDR2 reads SYGVKD. CDR3 length: 14 amino acids. CDR3 protein: CAISDSQENYEQYF. The CDR3, as DNA: TGTGCCATCAGTGACTCACAGGAGAACTACGAGCAGTACTTC.

The chain uses TRBV13 and TRBJ2-1; a possible D gene is TRBD2 (6 bases). The CDR3 is 15 amino acids. Trimming stripped 5 bases from V and 10 bases from J, with 21 bases between. Germline values: CDR1 PRHDT, CDR2 FYEKMQ (reference sequence). The CDR3 DNA reads as TGTGCCAGCAGCCGGAAGACCTTAGCGGCTGTGGAGCAGTTCTTC. Protein: CASSRKTLAAVEQFF. The full variable domain, in which reference TRBV13 and TRBJ2-1 provide the parts outside the CDR3, is AAGVIQSPRHLIKEKRETATLKCYPIPRHDTVYWYQQGPGQDPQFLISFYEKMQSDKGSIPDRFSAQQFSDYHSELNMSSLELGDSALYFCASSRKTLAAVEQFFGPGTRLTVL.

This clone is a singleton in its sample. The chain employs TRBV7-2 and TRBJ2-7, with 8 bases fitting TRBD2. Germline trimming cut 8 bases from V and 1 base from J; bases unmatched to any gene: 4. CDR3 length equals 13 residues. Germline V gene lookup returns CDR1 SGHTA and CDR2 FQGNSA. CDR3 in amino acids: CASSGLASYEQYF. CDR3 in DNA: TGTGCCAGCTCCGGACTAGCATCCTACGAGCAGTACTTC.

J is TRBJ2-3 and V is TRBV7-6, with a weak D call TRBD1 (6 bases). The CDR3 length is 13 residues. Germline V gene lookup returns CDR1 SGHVS and CDR2 FNYEAQ. Trimming took off 4 bases at V and 3 bases at J, with 8 bases between the two ends. CDR3 loop: CASSYRETDTQYF. CDR3 DNA: TGTGCCAGCAGCTACAGGGAAACAGATACGCAGTATTTT.

The chain carries TRBV14 and TRBJ2-1; 12 positions agree with TRBD1. Germline trimming cut 3 bases from V and 5 bases from J; bases unmatched to any gene: 17. The CDR3 runs 20 residues. Germline lookup yields CDR1 SGHDN and CDR2 FVKESK. The CDR3 sequence: CASSQGQGAPNYTSHNEQFF. The DNA for the CDR3 is TGTGCCAGCAGCCAGGGACAGGGGGCTCCCAATTACACAAGCCACAATGAGCAGTTCTTC. The full variable domain, rest sourced from reference TRBV14 and TRBJ2-1, is EAGVTQFPSHSVIEKGQTVTLRCDPISGHDNLYWYRRVMGKEIKFLLHFVKESKQDESGMPNNRFLAERTGGTYSTLKVQPAELEDSGVYFCASSQGQGAPNYTSHNEQFFGPGTRLTVL.

The chain uses TRBV5-1 and TRBJ2-7; 9 nucleotides align to TRBD1. The germline gives CDR1 SGHRS, CDR2 YFSETQ. Trimming took 2 bases from V and 3 from J; bases not matched to a gene: 3. CDR3 length: 14 amino acids. As DNA, the CDR3 is TGCGCCAGCAGCTTAACAGGGGGCGGCTACGAGCAGTACTTC. This sequence encodes CASSLTGGGYEQYF.

This clone has a handful of counts. V gene TRBV5-1 combines with J gene TRBJ1-2; D not resolved. V dropped 0 bases and J dropped 6 bases, with 6 bases sitting between them. Germline CDR1 reads SGHRS; CDR2 reads YFSETQ. This CDR3 contains 12 residues. The CDR3 sequence: CASSLDLNGYTF. The CDR3 nucleotides read TGCGCCAGCAGCTTGGATCTAAATGGCTACACCTTC. The full variable domain, its missing parts supplied by reference TRBV5-1 and TRBJ1-2, is KAGVTQTPRYLIKTRGQQVTLSCSPISGHRSVSWYQQTPGQGLQFLFEYFSETQRNKGNFPGRFSGRQFSNSRSEMNVSTLELGDSALYLCASSLDLNGYTFGSGTRLTVV.

Remarks on this clone: One end of the junction varies from germline; a read error may be responsible. V and J are TRBV7-7 and TRBJ1-1; D is undetermined. This CDR3 comprises 13 residues. Germline V CDR1 and CDR2: SSHAT, FNYEAQ (reference sequence). The CDR3 coding sequence is TGTGCTAGCAGCCCTGTGGGCAGCACTGAAGCTTTCTTT. It encodes CASSPVGSTEAFF.

The rearrangement links TRBV9 to TRBJ1-1; D might be TRBD1 (6 bases). This CDR3 is built from 15 residues. V was pared by 0 bases and J by 6 bases, with 15 bases between. Germline V CDR1 and CDR2: SGDLS, YYNGEE. CDR3 region: CASSVEGHAFPEAFF. The CDR3 nucleotides read TGTGCCAGCAGCGTAGAGGGACACGCCTTCCCTGAAGCTTTCTTT.

The J gene is TRBJ2-2, the V gene TRBV14; 10 bases line up with TRBD1. Germline CDR1 SGHDN, CDR2 FVKESK. V lost 0 bases and J lost 3; bases outside the gene matches: 10. The CDR3 runs to 19 residues. Here the CDR3 reads CASSQDGTGVTRYTGELFF. For the CDR3, the DNA is TGTGCCAGCAGCCAAGATGGGACAGGGGTCACTCGGTACACCGGGGAGCTGTTTTTT.

CDR3 sequence: CASSLQGTSNQPQHF. CDR3 sequence (DNA): TGTGCCAGCAGCTTACAGGGGACCAGCAATCAGCCCCAGCATTTT. The genes are TRBV7-2 and TRBJ1-5; tentatively, D is TRBD1 (6 bases). The germline gives CDR1 SGHTA, CDR2 FQGNSA. The CDR3 sequence is 15 residues long. Trimming took 2 bases from V and 1 from J, leaving 9 bases between them.

This clone has just one count. V gene TRBV15 combines with J gene TRBJ1-5; D is unclear. The CDR3 sequence is 17 residues long. Trimming shortened V by 3 bases and J by 2 bases, and 17 bases separated the two germline ends. Germline CDR1 LNHNV, CDR2 YYDKDF (reference sequence). DNA of the CDR3: TGTGCCACCAGCAGCGGCGGAGTCTTCGTAGGCAATCAGCCCCAGCATTTT. Translating gives CATSSGGVFVGNQPQHF.

The chain joins TRBV14 to TRBJ1-1; D gene unclear. Trimming took off 0 bases at V and 10 bases at J, with 18 bases between the two ends. The CDR3 has 15 amino acids. Germline assignment: CDR1 SGHDN and CDR2 FVKESK. CDR3 loop: CASSQDPPGFEVAFF. CDR3 coding DNA: TGTGCCAGCAGCCAAGATCCCCCGGGGTTTGAAGTAGCTTTCTTT.

The chain joins TRBV5-4 to TRBJ1-1, with D unclear. Germline lookup yields CDR1 SGHNT and CDR2 YYREEE (reference sequence). CDR3 size: 13 residues. The V and J ends lost 5 bases and 1 base respectively, with 9 bases between them. Written as DNA, the CDR3 is TGTGCCAGCAGTTCATGGCAGAACACTGAAGCTTTCTTT. Translating gives CASSSWQNTEAFF. The variable domain in full, completed from reference TRBV5-4 and TRBJ1-1, reads ETGVTQSPTHLIKTRGQQVTLRCSSQSGHNTVSWYQQALGQGPQFIFQYYREEENGRGNFPPRFSGLQFPNYSSELNVNALELDDSALYLCASSSWQNTEAFFGQGTRLTVV.

This clone has only a few counts. The rearrangement joins TRBV28 to TRBJ2-7, with D possibly TRBD2 on 5 matching bases. Per germline, CDR1 MDHEN and CDR2 SYDVKM. Deletions cut 7 bases from V and 0 bases from J, with 13 bases between. The CDR3 length is 14 residues. CDR3 DNA: TGTGCCAGCACCCGAGGGCAGAGCTCCTACGAGCAGTACTTC. Translated, it gives CASTRGQSSYEQYF.

The chain has TRBV27 and TRBJ1-2, with D tentatively TRBD1 (6 bases). The germline V gene has CDR1 MNHEY and CDR2 SMNVEV (reference sequence). V shed 7 bases and J shed 5 bases, with 20 bases lying between them. The CDR3 consists of 15 residues. This chain's CDR3 is CASIPFLGGGYGYTF. In DNA form, the CDR3 reads TGTGCCAGCATTCCGTTTCTAGGGGGAGGGTATGGCTACACCTTC.

V and J are TRBV2 and TRBJ1-1; TRBD1 matches 7 bases. Trimming at V came to 8 bases and at J to 1 base, leaving 4 bases not matched to a gene. Looked up from germline, CDR1 is SNHLY and CDR2 is FYNNEI. The CDR3 covers 13 residues. CDR3 nucleotides: TGTGCCAGCGGAACAGGGGCGAACACTGAAGCTTTCTTT. This gives the protein CASGTGANTEAFF.

This clone was observed a handful of times. The J gene is TRBJ1-4, the V gene TRBV4-1; D is unclear. Germline CDR1 reads MGHRA; CDR2 reads YSYEKL. CDR3 length: 15 residues. Trimming took off 1 base at V and 4 bases at J, with 10 bases between the two ends. Here the CDR3 reads CASSQVDSFNEKLFF. CDR3 bases: TGCGCCAGCAGCCAAGTTGACTCATTTAATGAAAAACTGTTTTTT.

The CDR3 DNA sequence: TGTGCCAGCAGTTACTCCTCCTGGACAGGGAGCGATGAGCAGTTCTTC. This encodes CASSYSSWTGSDEQFF. This sequence joins TRBV6-5 and TRBJ2-1; 8 nucleotides match TRBD1. The V and J ends lost 0 bases and 8 bases, in that order; junction bases with no gene match: 9. Per the germline V gene, CDR1 is MNHEY and CDR2 is SVGAGI. CDR3 length equals 16 residues.

The chain employs TRBV10-3 and TRBJ2-3; D gene uncertain. Deletions cut 4 bases from V and 0 bases from J, with 5 bases between. CDR3 length equals 13 residues. CDR1 is ENHRY and CDR2 is SYGVKD in the germline V gene. CDR3 residues: CAISAISTDTQYF. In DNA, the CDR3 is TGTGCCATCAGTGCCATTAGCACAGATACGCAGTATTTT.

This rearrangement joins TRBV13 to TRBJ2-6, with TRBD1 matching 8 bases. There are 23 residues in the CDR3. Germline V lookup: CDR1 PRHDT, CDR2 FYEKMQ (reference sequence). V lost 5 bases and J lost 0; bases outside the gene matches: 24. The CDR3 DNA is TGTGCCAGCAGCCAACGTGGGTGGAGGGAACCAGGGGGCCACCTCTCTGGGGCCAACGTCCTGACTTTC. It specifies CASSQRGWREPGGHLSGANVLTF.

The J gene is TRBJ2-1, the V gene TRBV25-1; a weak D match, TRBD1 (6 bases). This CDR3 has 15 amino acids. Trimming stripped 3 bases from V and 7 bases from J, with 16 bases between. Germline CDR1 and CDR2: MGHDK and SYGVNS. The CDR3, as DNA: TGTGCCAGCAGTGACCTACAGGGATTGGGGAATGAGCAGTTCTTC. It encodes CASSDLQGLGNEQFF.

This clone was observed a handful of times. The chain couples TRBV18 to TRBJ2-7, with 9 bases aligning to TRBD1. V dropped 6 bases and J dropped 3; count of bases not matched to a gene: 6. CDR1 is KGHSH and CDR2 is LQKENI in the germline V gene. The CDR3 runs to 14 residues. CDR3 in DNA: TGTGCCAGCTCCCAGGGACAGGGCGACTACGAGCAGTACTTC. This translates into CASSQGQGDYEQYF. Combining the CDR3 with reference TRBV18 and TRBJ2-7 gives the whole variable domain NAGVMQNPRHLVRRRGQEARLRCSPMKGHSHVYWYRQLPEEGLKFMVYLQKENIIDESGMPKERFSAEFPKEGPSILRIQQVVRGDSAAYFCASSQGQGDYEQYFGPGTRLTVT.

This chain uses TRBV6-6 with TRBJ1-3; no firm D call. The germline gives CDR1 MNHNY, CDR2 SVGAGI (reference sequence). There are 14 residues in the CDR3. V was pared by 6 bases and J by 2 bases, with 11 bases between. CDR3 in amino acids: CASRRHEPGNTIYF. The CDR3 nucleotides read TGTGCCAGCAGAAGACACGAACCTGGAAACACCATATATTTT.

The chain carries TRBV7-2 and TRBJ2-1; TRBD1 is a possible D gene (6 bases). Germline V gene sequence: CDR1 SGHTA, CDR2 FQGNSA. The CDR3 spans 16 residues. Trimming removed 0 bases at V and 3 bases at J, with 12 bases between. The CDR3 here is CASSLAGGAGYNEQFF. CDR3 bases: TGTGCCAGCAGCTTAGCAGGGGGAGCCGGCTACAATGAGCAGTTCTTC.

This chain uses TRBV5-1 with TRBJ2-7; 8 positions agree with TRBD1. The CDR3 spans 15 residues. Trimming removed 7 bases from V and 3 bases from J; junction bases left unmatched: 12. CDR1 is SGHRS and CDR2 is YFSETQ in the germline V gene. CDR3 DNA sequence: TGCGCCAGCGGTAATCTCGGACAGGGTGGCTACGAGCAGTACTTC. Residues: CASGNLGQGGYEQYF.

Only one count was recorded for this clone. The chain uses TRBV4-3 and TRBJ1-4; TRBD1 might be the D (5 bases). V dropped 5 bases and J dropped 7 bases, with 20 bases sitting between them. The CDR3 length is 16 residues. Germline CDR1 LGHNA, CDR2 YSLEER. The chain's CDR3 is CASSEGAGEWFEKLFF. The CDR3 DNA follows: TGCGCCAGCAGCGAAGGGGCGGGGGAATGGTTTGAAAAACTGTTTTTT.

J is TRBJ2-7 and V is TRBV5-6; TRBD1 matches at 8 bases. In germline, CDR1 is SGHDT, CDR2 YYEEEE. The trim removed 7 bases at V and 0 bases at J, leaving 6 bases unmatched. The CDR3 contains 14 residues. CDR3 in amino acids: CASHTGTGSYEQYF. The CDR3 DNA is TGTGCCAGCCACACTGGGACAGGCTCCTACGAGCAGTACTTC.

The chain uses TRBV7-8 and TRBJ2-1, with D perhaps TRBD1 (6 bases). From germline, CDR1 is SGHVS and CDR2 FQNEAQ. Trimming took 3 bases from V and 0 from J, leaving 15 bases between them. This CDR3 is 17 amino acids long. CDR3 amino acids: CASSLLGAMSSYNEQFF. The CDR3 nucleotides read TGTGCCAGCAGCTTGTTGGGGGCAATGAGCTCCTACAATGAGCAGTTCTTC.